Shown below are 20 T cell receptor beta chains from a single sample sequenced in a study of cytomegalovirus exposure and HLA in healthy donors. Primers for the PCR totalled 60 Vbeta and 13 Jbeta. Assay used: immunoSEQ multiplex PCR; TCRdb lists only in-frame clones, some missing. The sample has around 150,000 clones; just over 75% are singletons. The sample was PBMCs. These receptors were obtained from a woman aged 40 to 50 in good health and CMV-seronegative.

The chain joins TRBV6-1 to TRBJ2-7; possible D gene TRBD2, 5 bases. Germline V lookup: CDR1 MNHNS, CDR2 SASEGT. CDR3 size: 15 residues. Trimming took off 3 bases at V and 2 bases at J, with 14 bases between the two ends. This CDR3 is CASSEGSSATYEQYF. In DNA, the CDR3 is TGTGCCAGCAGTGAGGGGAGTAGCGCAACCTACGAGCAGTACTTC.

This chain connects TRBV18 to TRBJ2-3; 7 nucleotides align to TRBD1. CDR3 length: 14 residues. Per the germline V gene, CDR1 is KGHSH and CDR2 is LQKENI. V shed 8 bases, J shed 6 bases, and the junction held 11 bases outside the gene matches. In DNA form, the CDR3 reads TGTGCCAGCAAACCAGGGGGAGCATGGGATACGCAGTATTTT. Translated: CASKPGGAWDTQYF.

The J gene is TRBJ2-7, the V gene TRBV30; 7 bases map to TRBD2. The germline gives CDR1 GTSNPN, CDR2 SVGIG (reference sequence). The CDR3 is 14 residues long. V shed 3 bases, J shed 0 bases, and the junction held 5 bases outside the gene matches. Here the CDR3 DNA reads TGTGCCTGGAGGAAGAGCGGGAACTCCTACGAGCAGTACTTC. This translates into CAWRKSGNSYEQYF.

The V and J genes are TRBV29-1 and TRBJ2-7; 11 positions agree with TRBD2. This CDR3 region has 13 residues. The ends lost 0 bases at V and 8 bases at J; junction bases unmatched: 3. Germline CDR1 is SQVTM and CDR2 is ANQGSEA. CDR3 sequence: CSVEELAGAQQYF. CDR3 coding DNA: TGCAGCGTTGAAGAACTAGCGGGAGCCCAGCAGTACTTC.

The CDR3 DNA sequence: TGCAGCGGGGGGGTAGCGGGCACCGGGGAGCTGTTTTTT. Protein: CSGGVAGTGELFF. V and J are TRBV29-1 and TRBJ2-2, with TRBD2 matching 7 bases. The J segment lost 4 bases and the V segment lost 7 bases, leaving 6 bases of the junction unmatched. This CDR3 spans 13 amino acids. Germline V gives CDR1 SQVTM, CDR2 ANQGSEA.

Written as DNA, the CDR3 is TGTGCCAGTAGTATACAGGGAGGAGAAGCTTTCTTT. It specifies CASSIQGGEAFF. The chain couples TRBV19 to TRBJ1-1, with D perhaps matching TRBD1 (5 bases). The germline V and J ends were trimmed by 2 bases and 8 bases, with 9 bases remaining between them. The V gene's germline CDR1 is LNHDA and CDR2 SQIVND (reference sequence). The length of the CDR3 is 12 residues.

In its sample, this clone was seen a few times. V and J are TRBV6-5 and TRBJ2-1; D perhaps matches TRBD2 (6 bases). The length of the CDR3 is 16 residues. Germline V gives CDR1 MNHEY, CDR2 SVGAGI. Trimming left V 4 bases short and J 2 bases short, with 15 bases between. The CDR3 spells CASSFSRDSAYNEQFF. The CDR3 region has the DNA TGTGCCAGCAGTTTTTCGCGGGACTCCGCCTACAATGAGCAGTTCTTC.

This chain uses TRBV6-1 with TRBJ2-3; 10 positions match TRBD2. The V and J ends lost 6 bases and 2 bases, in that order; junction bases with no gene match: 5. The CDR3 has 15 amino acids. The germline V gene has CDR1 MNHNS and CDR2 SASEGT. CDR3 region: CASSELAGLTDTQYF. For the CDR3, the DNA is TGTGCCAGCAGCGAACTAGCGGGGCTCACAGATACGCAGTATTTT.

The J gene is TRBJ2-3, the V gene TRBV27; tentatively, D is TRBD2 (5 bases). Trimming cost V 5 bases and J 6 bases, with 12 bases left between them. The germline V gene encodes CDR1 MNHEY and CDR2 SMNVEV (reference sequence). This CDR3 spans 13 amino acids. The CDR3 DNA follows: TGTGCCAGCAGTGAAATTCAGCGGGATACGCAGTATTTT. This codes for CASSEIQRDTQYF.

The chain links TRBV7-2 to TRBJ1-2; 7 nucleotides align to TRBD1. J gave up 0 bases and V 5 bases, and 6 bases lay outside the gene matches. In germline, CDR1 is SGHTA, CDR2 FQGNSA. CDR3 size: 15 residues. CDR3 sequence reads: CASSRDRPSNYGYTF. CDR3 nucleotide sequence: TGTGCCAGCAGCCGGGACAGACCTTCTAACTATGGCTACACCTTC.

The chain carries TRBV28 and TRBJ1-4; possible D gene TRBD1, 6 bases. The CDR3 is 18 amino acids. Trimming stripped 3 bases from V and 1 base from J, with 18 bases between. The V gene's germline CDR1 is MDHEN and CDR2 SYDVKM. CDR3 sequence (DNA): TGTGCCAGCAGTTTGGTGACAGCTGGGGGCTTAACTAATGAAAAACTGTTTTTT. Translating gives CASSLVTAGGLTNEKLFF.

V is TRBV7-8 and J is TRBJ2-1; no clear D. The germline CDR1 and CDR2 sequences are SGHVS and FQNEAQ. Trimming took 1 base from V and 3 from J, leaving 10 bases between them. CDR3 length equals 15 residues. The CDR3 nucleotides read TGTGCCAGCAGCTTAGTGGTGCTAGACTACAATGAGCAGTTCTTC. This codes for CASSLVVLDYNEQFF. Filled out from reference TRBV7-8 and TRBJ2-1, the complete variable domain reads GAGVSQSPRYKVAKRGQDVALRCDPISGHVSLFWYQQALGQGPEFLTYFQNEAQLDKSGLPSDRFFAERPEGSVSTLKIQRTQQEDSAVYLCASSLVVLDYNEQFFGPGTRLTVL.

J is TRBJ1-2 and V is TRBV19; D call uncertain. V shed 3 bases and J shed 0 bases, with 8 bases lying between them. Germline lookup yields CDR1 LNHDA and CDR2 SQIVND (reference sequence). This CDR3 region has 14 residues. In DNA, the CDR3 is TGTGCCAGTAGTATTGCGGGTTCTAACTATGGCTACACCTTC. It encodes CASSIAGSNYGYTF.

This rearrangement joins TRBV19 to TRBJ2-5; D may be TRBD1 (5 bases). The end of the DNA fits TRBJ2-7 better, so the J call may be wrong. The CDR3 spans 13 residues. Germline V lookup: CDR1 LNHDA, CDR2 SQIVND (reference sequence). This chain's CDR3 is CASGIQGSYEQYF. The DNA of the CDR3 is TGTGCCAGCGGCATTCAGGGTTCCTACGAGCAGTACTTC.

The DNA for the CDR3 is TGTGCCAGCAGTGATCGTCCCGGGGACAACTACGAGCAGTACTTC. It encodes CASSDRPGDNYEQYF. This chain joins TRBV6-1 and TRBJ2-7, with D possibly being TRBD1 (6 bases). Germline values: CDR1 MNHNS, CDR2 SASEGT. V shed 3 bases and J shed 3 bases, with 15 bases lying between them. This CDR3 spans 15 amino acids.

The CDR3 region is CASSSRGFPSYEQYF. The CDR3 coding sequence is TGTGCCAGCAGTTCACGAGGATTCCCCTCCTACGAGCAGTACTTC. The V call is TRBV27, the J call TRBJ2-7; D is uncertain. The length of the CDR3 is 15 residues. The germline CDR1 and CDR2 sequences are MNHEY and SMNVEV (reference sequence). Trimming took 4 bases from V and 0 from J, leaving 13 bases between them.

The rearrangement links TRBV5-1 to TRBJ2-7, with D possibly TRBD2 on 5 matching bases. The CDR3 is 13 amino acids. CDR1 is SGHRS, CDR2 YFSETQ, per germline. With 0 bases removed from V and 7 bases from J, the gap between germline ends came to 11 bases. The DNA of the CDR3 is TGCGCCAGCAGCTTGGTCGGGGAGAGGGAGCAGTACTTC. This gives the protein CASSLVGEREQYF.

V and J are TRBV27 and TRBJ2-5, with D maybe TRBD1 (6 bases). Trimming took off 5 bases at V and 5 bases at J, with 12 bases between the two ends. Germline V gives CDR1 MNHEY, CDR2 SMNVEV (reference sequence). The CDR3 has 13 residues. In nucleotides, the CDR3 is TGTGCCAGCAGTCCAGGGGTAGAGGAGACCCAGTACTTC. Protein sequence: CASSPGVEETQYF.

In this sample, this clone turned up once. The rearrangement uses TRBV19 and TRBJ1-5; weak D call: TRBD1 (5 bases). The germline CDR1 and CDR2 sequences are LNHDA and SQIVND (reference sequence). V lost 3 bases to trimming and J lost 5 bases, with 14 bases between them. The CDR3 is made up of 15 amino acids. The CDR3 DNA sequence: TGTGCCAGTAGTATGTTTATGTGGGGCGATCAGCCCCAGCATTTT. It translates to CASSMFMWGDQPQHF.

This clone was seen only a few times. This chain joins TRBV10-3 and TRBJ1-2, with D possibly matching TRBD1 (6 bases). The V and J ends lost 6 bases and 1 base respectively, with 9 bases between them. This CDR3 is built from 13 residues. Germline CDR1 is ENHRY and CDR2 is SYGVKD. The CDR3 region has the DNA TGTGCCATCAGGGACAGTTTTAACTATGGCTACACCTTC. Translated: CAIRDSFNYGYTF.